This T cell receptor (beta chain) originates from a study of T cell clonality in common variable immunodeficiency. This clone was observed many times. From the germline J gene comes the end of the CDR3, since the read stops 3 residues before it. V shed 5 bases, J shed 6 bases, and the junction held 7 bases outside the gene matches. The CDR3 contains 15 residues. Repertoires were generated with immunoSEQ multiplex PCR, while TCRdb's copy carries only in-frame clones and drops some. The record shows more than 30,000 clones for this sample, with no singletons present. This TCR was recovered from a person aged 18 to 70 in good health. Sequenced input: peripheral blood mononuclear cells. V and J are TRBV12-3 or TRBV12-4 and TRBJ2-2; 9 bases align to TRBD1. The CDR3 spells CASSPQDRGAGELFF. CDR3 bases read: TGTGCCAGCAGTCCCCAGGACAGGGGAGCCGGGGAG.